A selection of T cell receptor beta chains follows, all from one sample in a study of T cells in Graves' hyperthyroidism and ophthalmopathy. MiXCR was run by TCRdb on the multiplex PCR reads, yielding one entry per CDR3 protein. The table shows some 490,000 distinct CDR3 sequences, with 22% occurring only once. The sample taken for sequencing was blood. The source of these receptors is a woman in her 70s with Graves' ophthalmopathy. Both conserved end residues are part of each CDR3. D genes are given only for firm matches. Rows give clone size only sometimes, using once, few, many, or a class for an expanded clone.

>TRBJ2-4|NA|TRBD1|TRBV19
CASSTTGTARGQYF
TGTGCCAGTAGTACCACCGGGACAGCAAGGGGTCAGTACTTC
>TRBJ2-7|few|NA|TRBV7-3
CASRTPLEQYF
TGTGCCAGCAGGACCCCCTTGGAGCAGTACTTC
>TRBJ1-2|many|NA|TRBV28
CASSPRNRVYGYTF
TGTGCCAGCAGCCCTAGAAACAGGGTTTATGGCTACACCTTC
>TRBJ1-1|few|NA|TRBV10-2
CATTQRETSTEAFF
TGCGCCACTACGCAGCGGGAAACCAGCACTGAAGCTTTCTTT
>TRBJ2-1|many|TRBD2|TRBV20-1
CSARTGLVDEQFF
TGCAGTGCCCGCACGGGACTAGTCGATGAGCAGTTCTTC
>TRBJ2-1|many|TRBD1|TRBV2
CASTGTAFTMRQFF
TGTGCCAGCACCGGGACAGCCTTTACAATGAGGCAGTTCTTC
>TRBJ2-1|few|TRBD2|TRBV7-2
CASSPVSSGRYEQFF
TGTGCCAGCAGCCCGGTTTCTAGCGGGAGGTATGAGCAGTTCTTC
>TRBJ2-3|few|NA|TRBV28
CASSSGVDTQYF
TGTGCCAGCAGTTCAGGGGTCGATACGCAGTATTTT
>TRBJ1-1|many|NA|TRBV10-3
CATTRDNSMNTEAFF
TGTGCCACCACCAGGGACAACTCCATGAACACTGAAGCTTTCTTT
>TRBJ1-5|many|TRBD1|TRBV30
CATGQGGQPQHF
TGTGCAACCGGACAGGGGGGTCAGCCCCAGCATTTT
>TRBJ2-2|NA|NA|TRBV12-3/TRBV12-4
CASSTGTGELFF
TGTGCCAGCAGCACAGGGACCGGGGAGCTGTTTTTT
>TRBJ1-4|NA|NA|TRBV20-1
CSARDLHRANEKLFF
TGCAGTGCTAGAGATCTCCACCGGGCGAATGAAAAACTGTTTTTT
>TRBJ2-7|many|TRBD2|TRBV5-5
CASSLGGSGTYEQYF
TGTGCCAGCAGCTTGGGAGGGAGCGGGACCTACGAGCAGTACTTC
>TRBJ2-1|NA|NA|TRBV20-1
CSAPRLDSSYNEQFF
TGCAGTGCTCCCCGACTCGACAGCTCCTACAATGAGCAGTTCTTC
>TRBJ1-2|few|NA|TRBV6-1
CASSGRINYGYTF
TGTGCCAGCAGCGGCAGAATTAACTATGGCTACACCTTC
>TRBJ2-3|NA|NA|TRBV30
CAWSIGTDTQYF
TGTGCCTGGAGCATCGGCACAGATACGCAGTATTTT
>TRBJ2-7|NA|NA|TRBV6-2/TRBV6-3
CASSYWETSYEQYF
TGTGCCAGCAGTTACTGGGAGACCTCCTACGAGCAGTACTTC
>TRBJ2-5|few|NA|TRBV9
CASSVVADSQETQYF
TGTGCCAGCAGCGTGGTCGCGGACTCCCAAGAGACCCAGTACTTC
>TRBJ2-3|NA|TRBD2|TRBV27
CASSSTPGLVRTDTQCF
TGTGCCAGCAGTTCCACTCCGGGACTAGTAAGAACAGATACGCAGTGTTTT
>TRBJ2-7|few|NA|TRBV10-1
CASSAGIGYEQYF
TGCGCCAGCAGTGCAGGGATAGGCTACGAGCAGTACTTC
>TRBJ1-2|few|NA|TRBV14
CASSQASRYDYGYTF
TGTGCCAGCAGCCAAGCATCACGCTACGACTATGGCTACACCTTC
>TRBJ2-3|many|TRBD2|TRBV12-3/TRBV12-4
CASSPGLPKSTQYF
TGTGCCAGCAGTCCGGGACTACCCAAAAGCACGCAGTATTTT